The T cell receptor (beta chain) under discussion was sequenced for a study of human T cells and chemical hapten exposure. As for the study in general: Sensitization was performed using 2% DPC on a 2 cm by 2 cm upper inner arm skin site. Slight differences in pooled library volume were the main source of varying TCR yields across samples.

As to this clonotype: Its antigen is currently unknown.

Described time point: patch test 1, 2 weeks after DPC sensitization. Treatment: therapeutic diphenylcyclopropenone sensitization with weekly scalp DPC. Study-wide findings and caveats: Expanded TCRs showed more large CDR3 clusters than pre-sensitization or healthy control sets.

Germline V gene lookup returns CDR1 SQVTM and CDR2 ANQGSEA. The CDR3 length is 15 residues. Trimming took 4 bases from V and 3 from J, leaving 16 bases between them. TCRdb ran MiXCR on the RACE reads and lists one entry per CDR3 protein. The repertoire holds about 74,000 distinct CDR3 sequences, with around a third as singletons. The sample in question was whole blood, obtained in connection with sensitization to the hapten diphenylcyclopropenone (DPC). The V gene is TRBV29-1, the J gene TRBJ2-1; D might be TRBD2 (5 bases). This clonotype was obtained from a man aged 40-55 years with alopecia areata. Some clones in this sample may be carry-over from other donors' samples. The CDR3 DNA sequence: TGCAGCGTTGCGGGCACCGCTCGGGGCTACAATGAGCAGTTCTTC. It translates to CSVAGTARGYNEQFF.